This T cell receptor (beta chain) appears in the sequencing data of a study of CXCR3-negative and CXCR3-positive naive CD8 T cells. General study points: Across naive subsets, surface CD5 expression was comparable, and TCR strength was inferred from properties of the TRB CDR3. Diversity was high in both naive subsets and much lower in memory cells.

UMI-labeled 5' RACE yielded the TRB cDNA libraries. TCRdb reprocessed the 5' RACE reads, keeping one entry per CDR3 protein, no DNA. The repertoire shows over 100,000 distinct CDR3 sequences; the top ten hold around 0.5%. The CDR3 covers 13 residues. CDR1 and CDR2 from the germline V gene are LNHDA and SQIVND (reference sequence). As concerns this clonotype: Its target is unknown.

The clonotype comes from a human donor in good health. Some clones in this sample may be carry-over from other donors' samples. What was sequenced was naive CXCR3- CD8+ T cells from blood. Subset specified: CD45RO-CCR7+CD27+CD95- naive CD8+ T cells lacking CXCR3 (TNR3-). The V and J genes are TRBV19 and TRBJ2-7; TCRdb lists TRBD1, though no DNA is available to test this call. The CDR3 region is CASSIVPGDEQYF.